The 21 T cell receptor beta chains below all came from one sample that was sequenced in a study of T cell responses to AZD1222 COVID-19 vaccine. Repertoires were generated with immunoSEQ multiplex PCR, while TCRdb's copy carries only in-frame clones and drops some. Of around 200,000 clones in the sample, just over 85% were seen once. Sequencing used peripheral blood, obtained on day 0 of AZD1222 vaccination. The source of these receptors is an adult in good health.

The V gene is TRBV11-2, the J gene TRBJ1-1, with D hard to call. The ends were cut back, 1 base at V and 1 base at J, with 7 bases in the middle. The CDR3 totals 14 residues. The germline CDR1 and CDR2 sequences are SGHAT and FQNNGV. The CDR3 nucleotides are TGTGCCAGCAGCTTAGGGGGTACGAACACTGAAGCTTTCTTT. Translating gives CASSLGGTNTEAFF.

The V call is TRBV18, the J call TRBJ1-4, with D hard to call. The V and J ends lost 5 bases and 0 bases respectively, with 7 bases between them. The length of the CDR3 is 14 residues. Germline lookup yields CDR1 KGHSH and CDR2 LQKENI. Here the CDR3 reads CASSKGATNEKLFF. The CDR3 DNA follows: TGTGCCAGCTCAAAAGGTGCAACTAATGAAAAACTGTTTTTT. Complete variable domain (other parts from reference TRBV18 and TRBJ1-4): NAGVMQNPRHLVRRRGQEARLRCSPMKGHSHVYWYRQLPEEGLKFMVYLQKENIIDESGMPKERFSAEFPKEGPSILRIQQVVRGDSAAYFCASSKGATNEKLFFGSGTQLSVL.

The chain joins TRBV5-1 to TRBJ2-7; no definite D call. Trimming pared 0 bases from V and 7 bases from J, leaving 17 bases between. Looked up from germline, CDR1 is SGHRS and CDR2 is YFSETQ. This CDR3 is built from 15 residues. The CDR3, as DNA: TGCGCCAGCAGCTTGGGTGAGGCAGTGTTACATGAGCAGTACTTC. This encodes CASSLGEAVLHEQYF.

The gene calls are TRBV5-5 and TRBJ2-2, with 12 bases identical to TRBD2. The CDR3 consists of 17 residues. Germline V gene data show CDR1 as SGHKS and CDR2 as YYEKEE (reference sequence). The trim removed 2 bases at V and 5 bases at J, leaving 7 bases unmatched. The CDR3 bases are TGTGCCAGCAGCTTACCTAGCGGGGGGGCGCGGACCGGGGAGCTGTTTTTT. It encodes CASSLPSGGARTGELFF.

The chain employs TRBV28 and TRBJ1-5, with a weak D call TRBD1 (5 bases). Per the germline V gene, CDR1 is MDHEN and CDR2 is SYDVKM. V was clipped by 6 bases and J by 1 base, with 7 bases between them. The CDR3 length is 13 residues. CDR3 loop: CASSRVSNQPQHF. Here the CDR3 DNA reads TGTGCCAGCAGCAGGGTAAGCAATCAGCCCCAGCATTTT.

The gene calls are TRBV5-1 and TRBJ1-5; 7 bases are shared with TRBD1. The CDR3 sequence is 15 residues long. Germline V CDR1 and CDR2: SGHRS, YFSETQ. The V and J ends lost 1 base and 6 bases, in that order; junction bases with no gene match: 7. The CDR3 coding sequence is TGCGCCAGCAGCTTGTCTGCAGGGGGGAGTCAGCCCCAGCATTTT. This translates into CASSLSAGGSQPQHF.

The genes are TRBV18 and TRBJ1-1; 7 bases line up with TRBD1. Germline CDR1 reads KGHSH; CDR2 reads LQKENI. Trimming took 5 bases from V and 7 from J; bases not matched to a gene: 4. The CDR3 has 12 amino acids. CDR3 in DNA: TGTGCCAGCTCAGCGGACAGGTTTGAAGCTTTCTTT. It translates to CASSADRFEAFF.

The rearrangement links TRBV5-1 to TRBJ2-7; 7 bases are a match to TRBD1. Per the germline V gene, CDR1 is SGHRS and CDR2 is YFSETQ. Losses at the gene ends were 3 bases for V and 2 bases for J; bases not matched to a gene: 8. CDR3 size: 15 residues. The CDR3 region is CASSSRQGVAYEQYF. Here the CDR3 DNA reads TGCGCCAGCAGCTCCAGACAGGGAGTCGCCTACGAGCAGTACTTC.

The V and J genes are TRBV7-8 and TRBJ1-3; 8 bases fit TRBD1. Germline V gene sequence: CDR1 SGHVS, CDR2 FQNEAQ. The CDR3 is 16 amino acids. V lost 5 bases and J lost 3; bases outside the gene matches: 9. CDR3 in DNA: TGTGCCAGCAGCCCTGGGCAGGGGGCGGGTGGAAACACCATATATTTT. Its translation is CASSPGQGAGGNTIYF.

This chain joins TRBV9 and TRBJ2-3; TRBD2 is a possible D gene (6 bases). Between the trimmed V and J ends, which lost 2 bases and 2 bases, there was a span of 9 bases. The CDR3 length is 14 residues. CDR1 is SGDLS, CDR2 YYNGEE, per germline. In DNA form, the CDR3 reads TGTGCCAGCAGCGTTGGCGGGGTCACAGATACGCAGTATTTT. This codes for CASSVGGVTDTQYF.

This clone was observed a few times. The chain couples TRBV7-9 to TRBJ1-1, with D tentatively TRBD1 (5 bases). Germline V CDR1 and CDR2: SEHNR, FQNEAQ (reference sequence). CDR3 length: 15 amino acids. The ends were cut back, 2 bases at V and 0 bases at J, with 10 bases in the middle. The CDR3 spells CASSLYPGMNTEAFF. The CDR3, as DNA: TGTGCCAGCAGCTTATATCCAGGGATGAACACTGAAGCTTTCTTT.

The chain has TRBV2 and TRBJ1-1; 7 nucleotides match TRBD1. V shed 5 bases and J 1 base; nucleotides not matched to a gene: 7. This CDR3 contains 15 residues. CDR1 is SNHLY, CDR2 FYNNEI, per germline. The CDR3 nucleotides are TGTGCCAGCAGTTTGGACAGGACCACGAACACTGAAGCTTTCTTT. It yields the protein CASSLDRTTNTEAFF.

This rearrangement joins TRBV3-1 (or the pseudogene TRBV3-2) to TRBJ2-7, with 9 bases matching TRBD1. V lost 2 bases, J lost 2 bases, and 7 bases stayed unmatched. Germline CDR1 reads LGHDT; CDR2 reads YNNKEL (reference sequence). This CDR3 has 16 amino acids. CDR3 loop: CASSQRGGTGTYEQYF. The CDR3 DNA sequence: TGTGCCAGCAGCCAAAGGGGGGGGACAGGGACCTACGAGCAGTACTTC.

This rearrangement joins TRBV7-8 to TRBJ1-1; tentatively, D is TRBD1 (5 bases). The CDR3 loop spans 14 amino acids. V was trimmed by 2 bases and J by 4 bases, leaving 11 bases between them. CDR1 and CDR2 from the germline V gene are SGHVS and FQNEAQ. The CDR3 is CASSLKGRGTEAFF. CDR3 sequence (DNA): TGTGCCAGCAGCTTAAAGGGAAGGGGCACTGAAGCTTTCTTT.

The chain recombines TRBV5-4 with TRBJ1-2, with 8 bases matching TRBD1. The CDR3 contains 14 residues. V lost 3 bases and J lost 5; bases outside the gene matches: 6. Germline-derived CDR1 and CDR2 are SGHNT and YYREEE (reference sequence). The CDR3 nucleotides read TGTGCCAGCAGCTGGACAGGGAATCAGTATGGCTACACCTTC. Its protein is CASSWTGNQYGYTF.

This sequence joins TRBV6-5 and TRBJ1-1; weak D call: TRBD1 (6 bases). Germline lookup yields CDR1 MNHEY and CDR2 SVGAGI. The CDR3 length is 13 residues. V lost 7 bases to trimming and J lost 1 base, with 10 bases between them. CDR3 DNA: TGTGCCAGCACCAGGGGTTCGAACACTGAAGCTTTCTTT. Translated: CASTRGSNTEAFF.

The J gene is TRBJ1-2, the V gene TRBV24-1, with 7 nucleotides matching TRBD1. Germline CDR1 reads KGHDR; CDR2 reads SFDVKD. V lost 2 bases, J lost 3 bases, and 5 bases stayed unmatched. The CDR3 totals 15 residues. CDR3 amino acids: CATSDWRQGDYGYTF. Here the CDR3 DNA reads TGTGCCACCAGTGATTGGAGACAGGGAGACTATGGCTACACCTTC.

The rearrangement links TRBV9 to TRBJ1-3, with 7 positions matching TRBD1. The CDR3 has 14 residues. Germline lookup yields CDR1 SGDLS and CDR2 YYNGEE. The trim removed 3 bases at V and 2 bases at J, leaving 2 bases unmatched. As DNA, the CDR3 is TGTGCCAGCAGCGCCACAGGGGCTGGAAACACCATATATTTT. It specifies CASSATGAGNTIYF.

The V call is TRBV28, the J call TRBJ1-6, with 7 bases aligning to TRBD1. J lost 11 bases, V lost 6 bases, and 10 bases had no gene match. This CDR3 comprises 14 residues. Germline CDR1 is MDHEN and CDR2 is SYDVKM. CDR3 in amino acids: CASRRDRAIPPLHF. CDR3 nucleotides: TGTGCCAGCAGACGCGACAGGGCCATACCACCCCTCCACTTT.

V usage is TRBV14 and J usage is TRBJ2-5; TRBD2 aligns across 11 bases. The CDR3 totals 15 residues. Per germline, CDR1 SGHDN and CDR2 FVKESK. Trimming cost V 4 bases and J 5 bases; bases outside gene matches: 6. CDR3 protein: CASSPTSGVIETQYF. For the CDR3, the DNA is TGTGCCAGCAGCCCGACTAGCGGGGTCATCGAGACCCAGTACTTC.

This clone has more than one count but fewer than ten. The chain employs TRBV5-6 and TRBJ2-7, with D perhaps TRBD1 or TRBD2 (5 bases each). V dropped 1 base and J dropped 1 base, with 12 bases sitting between them. Germline CDR1 and CDR2: SGHDT and YYEEEE. The CDR3 is 15 residues long. CDR3 sequence (DNA): TGTGCCAGCAGCTTGCAGGGACCCCTATCCTACGAGCAGTACTTC. Amino acid sequence: CASSLQGPLSYEQYF.